Listed here are 27 T cell receptor beta chains from one sample, sequenced in a study of post-analysis software for immune sequencing data. Study-level results: Comparison of patients with controls showed five TRBV segments more frequent in patients, TRBV5-6, TRBV5-1 and TRBV20-1 among them.

Every TCR beta cDNA library bore unique molecular identifiers. TCRdb analysed the PCR reads with MiXCR anew, one entry per CDR3 protein. The profile shows about 500,000 distinct CDR3 sequences, roughly 45% of them singletons. Their antigens are not known. Input material: blood. These receptor sequences come from a girl aged 10-17 years with multiple sclerosis.

This clonotype was observed a few times. The chain couples TRBV3-1 to TRBJ2-1; the match to TRBD2 covers 11 bases. Germline V CDR1 and CDR2: LGHDT, YNNKEL (reference sequence). J gave up 9 bases and V 2 bases, and 9 bases lay outside the gene matches. This CDR3 comprises 16 residues. CDR3 coding DNA: TGTGCCAGCAGCCAACTCTCGGTAGCGGGAGGGGGTGAGCAGTTCTTC. It translates to CASSQLSVAGGGEQFF.

The V gene is TRBV20-1, the J gene TRBJ2-7, with D possibly matching TRBD1 (5 bases). V was shortened by 1 base and J by 5 bases, with 18 bases between the two germline ends. The germline V gene has CDR1 DFQATT and CDR2 SNEGSKA (reference sequence). CDR3 length: 15 amino acids. The CDR3 here is CSARGATARRNEQYF. CDR3 nucleotides: TGCAGTGCTAGAGGGGCGACAGCCAGACGTAACGAGCAGTACTTC.

This rearrangement joins TRBV29-1 to TRBJ1-2; 8 nucleotides line up with TRBD1. Germline CDR1 and CDR2: SQVTM and ANQGSEA. The CDR3 sequence is 16 residues long. V was pared by 7 bases and J by 6 bases, with 19 bases of the junction left unmatched. The CDR3 is CSAHKGQGARVDGYTF. The CDR3 DNA is TGCAGCGCCCATAAAGGCCAGGGGGCGCGAGTGGATGGCTACACCTTC.

The rearrangement links TRBV5-5 to TRBJ2-5, with D hard to call. The J call may be mistaken, given a closer DNA end match to TRBJ2-7. Germline CDR1 SGHKS, CDR2 YYEKEE (reference sequence). CDR3 length: 16 amino acids. The CDR3 nucleotides are TGTGCCAGCAGCTTGGGTCCGGGCTTCTTGCCTCGCGAGCAGTACTTC. It specifies CASSLGPGFLPREQYF.

This clonotype was counted many times. This chain connects TRBV9 to TRBJ2-7, with 7 bases lining up with TRBD2. Per the germline V gene, CDR1 is SGDLS and CDR2 is YYNGEE. The CDR3 contains 15 residues. J lost 1 base, V lost 0 bases, and 4 bases had no gene match. In nucleotides, the CDR3 is TGTGCCAGCAGCGTAGGTCTAGCGGAATCCTACGAGCAGTACTTC. Its translation is CASSVGLAESYEQYF.

The V call is TRBV15, the J call TRBJ1-1; D unclear. The germline V and J ends were trimmed by 0 bases and 8 bases, with 13 bases remaining between them. Looked up from germline, CDR1 is LNHNV and CDR2 is YYDKDF (reference sequence). The CDR3 length is 14 residues. The CDR3 sequence is CATSRDVRNFEAFF. In DNA, the CDR3 is TGTGCCACCAGCAGAGATGTACGGAACTTCGAAGCTTTCTTT.

This clonotype was recorded once. V gene TRBV5-1 combines with J gene TRBJ2-3, with TRBD1 matching 9 bases. J was trimmed by 0 bases and V by 4 bases; bases with no gene match: 6. From germline, CDR1 is SGHRS and CDR2 YFSETQ. The CDR3 is made up of 16 amino acids. CDR3 in DNA: TGCGCCAGCAGCCGGGACAGGGCCCCTAGCACAGATACGCAGTATTTT. This sequence encodes CASSRDRAPSTDTQYF.

This clonotype was counted a few times. The V call is TRBV5-1, the J call TRBJ2-1; no clear D. V dropped 0 bases and J dropped 8 bases, with 6 bases sitting between them. The germline CDR1 and CDR2 sequences are SGHRS and YFSETQ. There are 12 residues in the CDR3. The CDR3 here is CASSLATYEQFF. The DNA for the CDR3 is TGCGCCAGCAGCTTGGCTACCTATGAGCAGTTCTTC.

This chain links TRBV5-1 with TRBJ2-3; TRBD2 aligns across 9 bases. V shed 4 bases, J shed 3 bases, and the junction held 6 bases outside the gene matches. Germline V gene sequence: CDR1 SGHRS, CDR2 YFSETQ. This CDR3 is 15 amino acids long. CDR3 sequence (DNA): TGCGCCAGCAGCCCCCCTAGCGGGGAAACAGATACGCAGTATTTT. As protein: CASSPPSGETDTQYF.

V gene TRBV4-1 combines with J gene TRBJ1-5; 7 bases line up with TRBD1. The V segment lost 0 bases and the J segment 2 bases; nucleotides outside the gene matches: 4. Germline assignment: CDR1 MGHRA and CDR2 YSYEKL. The CDR3 extends over 16 amino acids. CDR3 sequence: CASSQEVGGGNQPQHF. DNA of the CDR3: TGCGCCAGCAGCCAAGAGGTAGGGGGCGGCAATCAGCCCCAGCATTTT.

This clonotype was seen only a few times. The chain combines TRBV10-3 with TRBJ2-7; 7 positions agree with TRBD1. Per germline, CDR1 ENHRY and CDR2 SYGVKD. The CDR3 totals 13 residues. V shed 7 bases and J 4 bases; nucleotides not matched to a gene: 7. In DNA, the CDR3 is TGTGCCATCATGGGGACAGTTACTTACGAGCAGTACTTC. Translating gives CAIMGTVTYEQYF.

The chain joins TRBV20-1 to TRBJ1-2; TRBD1 aligns across 8 bases. Germline V CDR1 and CDR2: DFQATT, SNEGSKA (reference sequence). This CDR3 comprises 12 residues. Trimming at V came to 6 bases and at J to 9 bases, leaving 9 bases not matched to a gene. CDR3 sequence: CSAAQGGDSYTF. The CDR3 bases are TGCAGTGCCGCACAGGGGGGTGATAGCTACACCTTC.

This clonotype was counted a few times. V gene TRBV7-3 combines with J gene TRBJ2-7; the match to TRBD2 covers 7 bases. Germline V gives CDR1 SGHTA, CDR2 FQGTGA. After removal of 3 bases from V and 6 bases from J, the junction contained 5 bases not matched to a gene. This CDR3 has 13 amino acids. The CDR3 nucleotides read TGTGCCAGCAGCTTCGGCGGGAGCTCCGAGCAGTACTTC. Protein: CASSFGGSSEQYF.

The sample holds one count of this clonotype. The chain employs TRBV27 and TRBJ2-7; no reliable D call. The V end was cut by 4 bases, the J end by 5 bases, with 21 bases between. CDR3 size: 16 residues. Germline V gene sequence: CDR1 MNHEY, CDR2 SMNVEV (reference sequence). The CDR3 loop reads CASSSQYINAHHEQYF. The CDR3 region has the DNA TGTGCCAGCAGTTCACAATACATAAACGCCCACCACGAGCAGTACTTC.

This clonotype was recorded only once. The chain carries TRBV7-9 and TRBJ1-2; a weak D match, TRBD1 (6 bases). CDR1 is SEHNR and CDR2 is FQNEAQ in the germline V gene (reference sequence). V lost 10 bases, J lost 0 bases, and 12 bases lay in between. The CDR3 is made up of 13 amino acids. CDR3 amino acids: CATLTGANYGYTF. For the CDR3, the DNA is TGTGCCACCCTGACAGGAGCTAACTATGGCTACACCTTC.

This clonotype has at least ten counts. The genes are TRBV4-2 and TRBJ2-7; no reliable D call. Germline loops: CDR1 LGHNA, CDR2 YNFKEQ. This CDR3 is 14 amino acids long. V lost 4 bases and J lost 4, with 14 bases in between. CDR3 sequence: CASSPYAPSYEQYF. The DNA for the CDR3 is TGTGCCAGCAGCCCCTACGCGCCGTCATACGAGCAGTACTTC.

The V call is TRBV12-3 or TRBV12-4, the J call TRBJ2-7, with 12 bases matching TRBD1. The end of the DNA fits TRBJ2-5 better, so the J call may be wrong. The CDR3 length is 13 residues. CDR3 bases: TGTGCCAGCGGGGACAGGGGGCCTGAGACCCAGTACTTC. Translating gives CASGDRGPETQYF.

This clonotype was recorded a few times. CDR3 DNA sequence: TGTGCCAGCAGCCGGGACCGCCTCTATGGCTACACCTTC. Its translation: CASSRDRLYGYTF. The gene calls are TRBV12-3 or TRBV12-4 and TRBJ1-2; possibly TRBD1 for D (5 bases). CDR3 length: 13 residues. Deletions cut 6 bases from V and 4 bases from J, with 12 bases between.

The chain employs TRBV5-1 and TRBJ2-1, with D tentatively TRBD2 (5 bases). Germline values: CDR1 SGHRS, CDR2 YFSETQ. The length of the CDR3 is 15 residues. V lost 5 bases to trimming and J lost 5 bases, with 17 bases between them. The CDR3 DNA is TGCGCCAGCAGTTACGAACCCGGGATAAACAATGAGCAGTTCTTC. Amino acids: CASSYEPGINNEQFF.

This clonotype was picked up a small number of times. The rearrangement links TRBV4-1 to TRBJ2-1; the D is unclear. Trimming pared 0 bases from V and 2 bases from J, leaving 11 bases between. CDR3 length equals 16 residues. Germline CDR1 is MGHRA and CDR2 is YSYEKL. The CDR3, as DNA: TGCGCCAGCAGCCAAGATGTCGGGCTAGCCTACAATGAGCAGTTCTTC. This translates into CASSQDVGLAYNEQFF.

This clonotype was found once. The chain couples TRBV5-1 to TRBJ2-1; 15 positions agree with TRBD2. Germline V lookup: CDR1 SGHRS, CDR2 YFSETQ. The CDR3 is made up of 18 amino acids. V lost 2 bases and J lost 9; bases outside the gene matches: 12. In DNA form, the CDR3 reads TGCGCCAGCAGCTTTTCGGGACTAGCGGGAGGCGGGCGCGGTGAGCAGTTCTTC. The encoded protein is CASSFSGLAGGGRGEQFF.

V usage is TRBV21-1 and J usage is TRBJ2-5. TRBV21-1 is assigned pseudogene status. The CDR3 is made up of 14 amino acids. CDR3 DNA: TGTGCCAGCAGCAAAGGGTGGAACGAAGAGACCCAGTACTTC. Protein sequence: CASSKGWNEETQYF.

The V gene is TRBV20-1, the J gene TRBJ1-2; D call uncertain. Germline V gene lookup returns CDR1 DFQATT and CDR2 SNEGSKA (reference sequence). There are 12 residues in the CDR3. The germline V and J ends were trimmed by 5 bases and 3 bases, with 10 bases remaining between them. CDR3 nucleotide sequence: TGCAGTGCTGTCCCGGTGGACTATGGCTACACCTTC. Protein: CSAVPVDYGYTF.

V is TRBV6-5 and J is TRBJ2-7; 13 bases agree with TRBD2. The CDR3 consists of 15 residues. Germline loops: CDR1 MNHEY, CDR2 SVGAGI. V lost 8 bases to trimming and J lost 10 bases; unmatched junction nucleotides: 14. This CDR3 is CASLKTSGRSLRQYF. The CDR3, as DNA: TGTGCCAGCTTGAAGACTAGCGGGAGGTCCTTGAGACAGTACTTC.

This clonotype was counted a few times. The rearrangement links TRBV4-1 to TRBJ2-1; 10 bases fit TRBD2. The trim removed 5 bases at V and 9 bases at J, leaving 16 bases unmatched. This CDR3 is 17 amino acids long. Germline V gives CDR1 MGHRA, CDR2 YSYEKL. The CDR3 coding sequence is TGCGCCAGCAGCGGAGGGGCTAGCGGGAGATCTCTGGTTGAGCAGTTCTTC. It codes for CASSGGASGRSLVEQFF.

The CDR3 loop is CASSRTSGANEQYF. The CDR3 coding sequence is TGTGCCAGCAGCCGGACTAGCGGGGCTAATGAGCAGTACTTC. The chain joins TRBV3-1 to TRBJ2-7; 12 positions match TRBD2. The CDR3 totals 14 residues. In germline, CDR1 is LGHDT, CDR2 YNNKEL (reference sequence). V trimming: 4 bases; J trimming: 7 bases; junction bases outside the gene matches: 5.

The rearrangement links TRBV11-1 to TRBJ1-2; possible D gene TRBD1, 6 bases. The CDR3 covers 14 residues. With 5 bases removed from V and 1 base from J, the gap between germline ends came to 11 bases. Germline values: CDR1 SGHAT, CDR2 FQDESV (reference sequence). CDR3: CASSQGQINYGYTF. The CDR3 DNA follows: TGTGCCAGCAGCCAGGGACAAATTAACTATGGCTACACCTTC.